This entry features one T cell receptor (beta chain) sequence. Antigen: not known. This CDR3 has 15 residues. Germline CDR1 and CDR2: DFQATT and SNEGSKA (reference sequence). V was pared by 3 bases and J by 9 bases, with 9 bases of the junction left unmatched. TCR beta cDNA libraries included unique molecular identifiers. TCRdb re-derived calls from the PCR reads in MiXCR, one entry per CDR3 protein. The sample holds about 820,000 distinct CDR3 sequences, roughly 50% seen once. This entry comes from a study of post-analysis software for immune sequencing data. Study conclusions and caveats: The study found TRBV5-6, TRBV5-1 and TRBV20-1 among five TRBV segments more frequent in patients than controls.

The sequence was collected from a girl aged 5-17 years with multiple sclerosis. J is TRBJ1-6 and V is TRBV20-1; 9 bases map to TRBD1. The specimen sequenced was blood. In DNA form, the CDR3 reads TGCAGTGCTAGCTCACAGGGGGCCTTGGGTTCACCCCTCCACTTT. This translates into CSASSQGALGSPLHF.